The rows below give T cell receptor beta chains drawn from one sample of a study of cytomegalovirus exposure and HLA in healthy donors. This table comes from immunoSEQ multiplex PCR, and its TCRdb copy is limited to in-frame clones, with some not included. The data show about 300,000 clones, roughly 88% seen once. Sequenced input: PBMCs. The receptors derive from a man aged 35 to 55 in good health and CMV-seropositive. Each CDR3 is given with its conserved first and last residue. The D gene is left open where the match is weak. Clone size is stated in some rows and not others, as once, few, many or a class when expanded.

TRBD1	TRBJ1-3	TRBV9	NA	TGTGCCAGCAGCGCCGGACAGGGCTTCTCCGGAAACACCATATATTTT	CASSAGQGFSGNTIYF
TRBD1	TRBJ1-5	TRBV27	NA	TGTGCCAGCAGTTTTTCGGGACAGGGAAACAATCAGCCCCAGCATTTT	CASSFSGQGNNQPQHF
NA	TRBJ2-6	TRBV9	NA	NA	CASTSGWGAGANVLTF
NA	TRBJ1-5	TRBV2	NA	TGTGCCAGCAGTGAAGAGGGGGGGCAGCCCCAGCATTTT	CASSEEGGQPQHF
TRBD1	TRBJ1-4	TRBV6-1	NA	TGTGCCAGCAGAAAGACAGGGGTTAATGAAAAACTGTTTTTT	CASRKTGVNEKLFF
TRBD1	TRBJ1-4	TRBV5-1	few	TGCGCCAGCAGCCCAGGGGGGTATTCGGAAAAACTGTTTTTT	CASSPGGYSEKLFF
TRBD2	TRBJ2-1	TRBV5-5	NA	TGTGCCAGCAGTCCCGGGACTAGCTTCAATGAGCAGTTCTTC	CASSPGTSFNEQFF
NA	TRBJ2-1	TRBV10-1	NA	TGCGCCAGCAGTGAGGCAGGGGACAATGAGCAGTTCTTC	CASSEAGDNEQFF
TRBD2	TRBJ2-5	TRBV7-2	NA	TGTGCCAGCAGCCGACGGACTAGCGGGAGAGACGAGACCCAGTACTTC	CASSRRTSGRDETQYF
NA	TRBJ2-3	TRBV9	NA	TGTGCCAGCAGCGTAGAACCGGCTTTAATTAGCGCAGATACGCAGTATTTT	CASSVEPALISADTQYF
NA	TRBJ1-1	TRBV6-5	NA	TGTGCCAGCAGTTACTCAAGGGGAAACACTGAAGCTTTCTTT	CASSYSRGNTEAFF
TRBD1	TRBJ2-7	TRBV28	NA	TGTGCCAGCAATTATATGTTCGGGACAGGGGCCTACGAGCAGTACTTC	CASNYMFGTGAYEQYF
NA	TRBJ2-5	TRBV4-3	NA	TGCGCCAGCAGCCAAAACAGGGTTGAGACCCAGTACTTC	CASSQNRVETQYF
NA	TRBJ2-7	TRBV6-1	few	TGTGCCAGCAGTGAACTCGGCGGGGGCAGGTACGAGCAGTACTTC	CASSELGGGRYEQYF